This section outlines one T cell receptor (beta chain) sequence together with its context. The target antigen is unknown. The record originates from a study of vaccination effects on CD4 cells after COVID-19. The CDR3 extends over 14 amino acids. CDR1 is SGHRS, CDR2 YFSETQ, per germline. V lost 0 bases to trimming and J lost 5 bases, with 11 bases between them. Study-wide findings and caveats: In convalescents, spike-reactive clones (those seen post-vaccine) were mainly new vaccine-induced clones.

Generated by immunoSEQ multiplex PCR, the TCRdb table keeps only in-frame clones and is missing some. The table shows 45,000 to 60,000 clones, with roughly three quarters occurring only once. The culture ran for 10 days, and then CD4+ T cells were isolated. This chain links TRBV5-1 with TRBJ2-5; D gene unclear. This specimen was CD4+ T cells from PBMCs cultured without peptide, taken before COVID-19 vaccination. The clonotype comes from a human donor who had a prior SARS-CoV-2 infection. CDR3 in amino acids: CASSLGVGSETQYF. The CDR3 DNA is TGCGCCAGCAGCTTGGGGGTCGGCAGCGAGACCCAGTACTTC.